This T cell receptor (beta chain) was recorded in a study of beta chain features in type 1 diabetes. Whole-study results and caveats: Here, the possible influence of HLA type (on TCRB rearrangement) remained unresolved. Shortening that was moderate but significant affected the TCRB CDR3s of Type 1 diabetes patients in all four CD4+ subsets.

V shed 2 bases and J shed 5 bases, with 10 bases lying between them. CDR3 length: 14 amino acids. CDR1 and CDR2 (germline): SEHNR, FQNEAQ (reference sequence). Sorting based on CD45RO/CCR7/CD25/CD127/CD95/CD27 separated CD4+ naive, central memory, regulatory and stem cell-like memory cells. Comment on this clone: No antigen is known for it.

Expressed TCRB transcripts got sequenced, as all isolated RNA was reverse transcribed. Clones were sequenced by immunoSEQ multiplex PCR, and TCRdb holds only the in-frame ones, with some missing. The sample carries approximately 160,000 clones, roughly 59% recorded once. The receptor's source is a man aged 25-45 years with type 1 diabetes. This chain uses TRBV7-9 with TRBJ1-5, with D maybe TRBD1 (5 bases). Sequenced input: naive CD4+ T cells from blood. The CDR3 DNA follows: TGTGCCAGCAGCTTACAGGGCGAAGATCAGCCCCAGCATTTT. Its translation is CASSLQGEDQPQHF.